These T cell receptor beta chains were read from a single sample in a study of blood T cells in healthy people across ages. MiXCR, run by TCRdb on the 5' RACE reads, gives a single entry per CDR3 protein. The profile shows 600,000 or so distinct CDR3 sequences, about 30% of them singletons. The sample consisted of blood. The receptors originated from a woman at least 80 years old in good health. CDR3s include the opening cysteine and the closing phenylalanine or tryptophan. The order of the fields is V gene, J gene, clone size, D gene, CDR3 protein, CDR3 DNA. The D gene is left open where the match is weak. Some rows mark clone size as missing; the rest say once, few, many or name a class of expanded clone.

V gene: TRBV4-1; J gene: TRBJ2-3; clone size: many; D gene: TRBD2; CDR3 protein: CASSPRERGSTDTQYF; CDR3 DNA: TGCGCCAGCAGCCCCCGGGAGCGGGGGAGCACAGATACGCAGTATTTT
V gene: TRBV9; J gene: TRBJ1-6; clone size: few; D gene: TRBD1; CDR3 protein: CASSDSIPGQGADNSPLHF; CDR3 DNA: TGTGCCAGCAGCGACTCGATTCCGGGACAGGGGGCTGATAATTCACCCCTCCACTTT
V gene: TRBV4-1; J gene: TRBJ2-1; clone size: NA; D gene: NA; CDR3 protein: CASSQVVGNEQFF; CDR3 DNA: TGCGCCAGCAGCCAAGTCGTGGGGAATGAGCAGTTCTTC
V gene: TRBV10-3; J gene: TRBJ1-1; clone size: NA; D gene: NA; CDR3 protein: CAISPGTQQTEAFF; CDR3 DNA: TGTGCCATCAGCCCCGGGACGCAGCAGACTGAAGCTTTCTTT
V gene: TRBV3-1; J gene: TRBJ2-1; clone size: many; D gene: NA; CDR3 protein: CASSYTAFAGWSSYNEQFF; CDR3 DNA: TGTGCCAGCAGCTATACAGCCTTTGCCGGGTGGAGCTCCTACAATGAGCAGTTCTTC
V gene: TRBV7-7; J gene: TRBJ2-2; clone size: NA; D gene: NA; CDR3 protein: CASSPFRTKNGGELFF; CDR3 DNA: TGTGCTAGCAGCCCCTTTCGGACTAAAAACGGCGGGGAGCTGTTTTTT
V gene: TRBV15; J gene: TRBJ2-7; clone size: NA; D gene: NA; CDR3 protein: CATSRGGAGYEQYF; CDR3 DNA: TGTGCCACCAGCAGAGGGGGGGCTGGCTACGAGCAGTACTTC
V gene: TRBV7-3; J gene: TRBJ2-2; clone size: few; D gene: NA; CDR3 protein: CASSLNAPENTGELFF; CDR3 DNA: TGTGCCAGCAGCTTAAATGCACCGGAGAACACCGGGGAGCTGTTTTTT
V gene: TRBV20-1; J gene: TRBJ2-7; clone size: many; D gene: TRBD2; CDR3 protein: CSALGLGGSEQYF; CDR3 DNA: TGCAGTGCTCTAGGACTAGGTGGATCCGAGCAGTACTTC
V gene: TRBV7-9; J gene: TRBJ1-1; clone size: NA; D gene: NA; CDR3 protein: CASSLAGTATEAFF; CDR3 DNA: TGTGCCAGCAGCTTAGCTGGGACGGCCACTGAAGCTTTCTTT
V gene: TRBV20-1; J gene: TRBJ1-1; clone size: few; D gene: NA; CDR3 protein: CSAREPQGRNTEAFF; CDR3 DNA: TGCAGTGCTAGAGAGCCCCAGGGAAGGAACACTGAAGCTTTCTTT
V gene: TRBV19; J gene: TRBJ2-1; clone size: few; D gene: NA; CDR3 protein: CASSIGIVQFF; CDR3 DNA: TGTGCCAGTAGTATCGGGATCGTACAGTTCTTC
V gene: TRBV30; J gene: TRBJ1-2; clone size: few; D gene: NA; CDR3 protein: CAWSPRRNYGYTF; CDR3 DNA: TGTGCCTGGAGTCCCCGGCGGAACTATGGCTACACCTTC
V gene: TRBV6-5; J gene: TRBJ1-1; clone size: NA; D gene: NA; CDR3 protein: CASIPGGRIEAFF; CDR3 DNA: TGTGCCAGCATCCCGGGTGGGCGGATTGAAGCTTTCTTT
V gene: TRBV29-1; J gene: TRBJ2-7; clone size: many; D gene: TRBD1; CDR3 protein: CSIEGTGTYEQYF; CDR3 DNA: TGCAGTATAGAGGGGACAGGGACCTACGAGCAGTACTTC
V gene: TRBV10-3; J gene: TRBJ2-7; clone size: many; D gene: NA; CDR3 protein: CAISQVVPDEQYF; CDR3 DNA: TGTGCCATCAGCCAGGTAGTCCCTGACGAGCAGTACTTC
V gene: TRBV27; J gene: TRBJ1-2; clone size: many; D gene: NA; CDR3 protein: CASSLSGGSYGYTF; CDR3 DNA: TGTGCCAGCAGTTTATCCGGAGGGAGCTATGGCTACACCTTC
V gene: TRBV7-2; J gene: TRBJ2-5; clone size: NA; D gene: NA; CDR3 protein: CASSLGGYREETQYF; CDR3 DNA: TGCGCCAGCAGCTTAGGCGGATACCGAGAGGAGACCCAGTACTTC
V gene: TRBV7-2; J gene: TRBJ2-3; clone size: many; D gene: NA; CDR3 protein: CASSARGSDTQYF; CDR3 DNA: TGTGCCAGCAGCGCGCGGGGCTCAGATACGCAGTATTTT
V gene: TRBV6-5; J gene: TRBJ1-2; clone size: many; D gene: NA; CDR3 protein: CASSVTRGTDYGYTF; CDR3 DNA: TGTGCCAGCAGTGTCACGAGGGGGACGGACTATGGCTACACCTTC
V gene: TRBV5-1; J gene: TRBJ2-1; clone size: many; D gene: NA; CDR3 protein: CASSFDPTVFYNEQFF; CDR3 DNA: TGCGCCAGCAGCTTCGACCCGACCGTCTTTTACAATGAGCAGTTCTTC
V gene: TRBV29-1; J gene: TRBJ2-7; clone size: many; D gene: TRBD1; CDR3 protein: CSVEVGGTGGYEQYF; CDR3 DNA: TGCAGCGTTGAAGTTGGGGGGACAGGGGGCTACGAGCAGTACTTC
V gene: TRBV5-6; J gene: TRBJ2-3; clone size: few; D gene: NA; CDR3 protein: CASRGLWGAGTDTQYF; CDR3 DNA: TGTGCCAGCAGAGGCCTTTGGGGGGCTGGCACAGATACGCAGTATTTT
V gene: TRBV20-1; J gene: TRBJ2-7; clone size: many; D gene: TRBD1; CDR3 protein: CSARVSGQVSHYEQYF; CDR3 DNA: TGCAGTGCTAGAGTATCGGGACAGGTCTCCCACTACGAGCAGTACTTC
V gene: TRBV5-1; J gene: TRBJ2-7; clone size: NA; D gene: NA; CDR3 protein: CAGSLARGYEQYF; CDR3 DNA: TGCGCCGGCAGCTTGGCCCGCGGTTACGAGCAGTACTTC
V gene: TRBV7-6; J gene: TRBJ2-7; clone size: few; D gene: TRBD2; CDR3 protein: CASSLRLAGSSYNEQYF; CDR3 DNA: TGTGCCAGCAGCTTGAGACTAGCGGGTAGCTCCTACAATGAGCAGTACTTC
V gene: TRBV16; J gene: TRBJ1-6; clone size: few; D gene: NA; CDR3 protein: CASSQGAELHRALHF; CDR3 DNA: TGTGCCAGCAGCCAAGGGGCGGAACTCCACCGCGCCCTCCACTTT